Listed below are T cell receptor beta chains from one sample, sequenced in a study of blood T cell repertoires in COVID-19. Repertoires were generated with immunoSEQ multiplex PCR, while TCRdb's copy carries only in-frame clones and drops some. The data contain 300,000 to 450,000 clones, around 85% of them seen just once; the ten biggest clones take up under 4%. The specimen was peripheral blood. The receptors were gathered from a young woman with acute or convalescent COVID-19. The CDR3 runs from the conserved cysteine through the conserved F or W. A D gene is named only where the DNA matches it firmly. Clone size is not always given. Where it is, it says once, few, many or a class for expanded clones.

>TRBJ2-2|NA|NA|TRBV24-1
CATSDLGGRKTGELFF
TGTGCCACCAGTGATTTGGGAGGGCGAAAGACCGGGGAGCTGTTTTTT
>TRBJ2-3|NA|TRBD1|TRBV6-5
CASSYDRETDTQYF
TGTGCCAGCAGTTATGACAGGGAGACAGATACGCAGTATTTT
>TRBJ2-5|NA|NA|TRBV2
CASKTSSGVRETQYF
TGTGCCAGCAAAACGTCGTCGGGGGTTCGGGAGACCCAGTACTTC
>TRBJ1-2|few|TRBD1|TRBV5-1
CASRLGQDPYGYTF
TGCGCCAGCAGACTAGGACAGGACCCTTATGGCTACACCTTC
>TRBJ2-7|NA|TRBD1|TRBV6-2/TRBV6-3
CASSSRTGIYEQYF
TGTGCCAGCAGTTCAAGGACAGGGATCTACGAGCAGTACTTC
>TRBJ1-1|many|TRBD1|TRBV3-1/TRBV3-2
CASSQSDRANTEAFF
TGTGCCAGCAGCCAATCGGACAGGGCAAACACTGAAGCTTTCTTT
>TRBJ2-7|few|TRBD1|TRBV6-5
CASSTGQGAYEQYF
TGTGCCAGCAGTACGGGACAGGGAGCCTACGAGCAGTACTTC
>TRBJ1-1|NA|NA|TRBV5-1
CASSLEGTEAFF
TGCGCCAGCAGCTTGGAAGGGACAGAAGCTTTCTTT
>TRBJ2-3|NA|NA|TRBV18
CASSGGNTDTQYF
TGTGCCAGCTCAGGAGGGAACACAGATACGCAGTATTTT
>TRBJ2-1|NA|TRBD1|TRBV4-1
CASSSIGRGQGYNEQFF
TGCGCCAGCAGCTCAATTGGTAGGGGACAGGGGTACAATGAGCAGTTCTTC
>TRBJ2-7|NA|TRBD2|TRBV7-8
CASRRSGGSYEQYF
TGTGCCAGCAGACGAAGCGGGGGCTCCTACGAGCAGTACTTC
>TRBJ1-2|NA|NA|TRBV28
CASSTGFYGYTF
TGTGCCAGCAGCACAGGGTTCTATGGCTACACCTTC
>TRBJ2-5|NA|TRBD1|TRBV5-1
CASSLTGGETQYF
TGCGCCAGCAGCTTGACAGGGGGGGAGACCCAGTACTTC
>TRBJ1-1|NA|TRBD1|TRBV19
CASRGTGGRTEAFF
TGTGCCAGCCGCGGAACAGGGGGCCGAACTGAAGCTTTCTTT
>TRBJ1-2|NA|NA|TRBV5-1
CASSLGTVSYGYTF
TGCGCCAGCAGCTTGGGGACAGTCTCATATGGCTACACCTTC
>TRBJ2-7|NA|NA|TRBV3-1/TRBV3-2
CASSPPGRGYEQYF
TGTGCCAGCAGCCCACCGGGCAGGGGCTACGAGCAGTACTTC
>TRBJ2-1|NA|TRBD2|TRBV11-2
CASSLVSGGANIDEQFF
TGTGCCAGCAGCTTAGTGAGCGGGGGGGCCAATATCGATGAGCAGTTCTTC
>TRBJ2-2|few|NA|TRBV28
CASRAPGLPWTGELFF
TGTGCCAGCAGGGCTCCGGGACTCCCTTGGACCGGGGAGCTGTTTTTT
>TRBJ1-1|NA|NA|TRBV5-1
CASSLSGTAYTEAFF
TGCGCCAGCAGCTTGTCCGGGACTGCATACACTGAAGCTTTCTTT
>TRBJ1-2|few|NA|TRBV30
CAWSRGPLTNYGYTF
TGTGCCTGGAGCCGCGGGCCCCTGACTAACTATGGCTACACCTTC
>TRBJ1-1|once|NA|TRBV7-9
CASSPDSDEAFF
TGTGCCAGCAGCCCCGACAGCGATGAAGCTTTCTTT
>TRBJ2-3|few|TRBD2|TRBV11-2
CASAPAGGRTDTQYF
TGTGCCAGCGCACCAGCGGGGGGGCGCACAGATACGCAGTATTTT
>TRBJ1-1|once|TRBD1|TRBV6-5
CASMDRRSTEAFF
TGTGCCAGCATGGACAGGAGGAGCACTGAAGCTTTCTTT
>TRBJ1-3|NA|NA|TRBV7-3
CASSLSSSGNTIYF
TGTGCCAGCAGCTTATCCTCAAGCGGAAACACCATATATTTT
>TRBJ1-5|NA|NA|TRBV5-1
CASSLGSPRNQPQHF
TGCGCCAGCAGCTTGGGGAGTCCCCGCAATCAGCCCCAGCATTTT
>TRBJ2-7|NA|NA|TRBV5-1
CASSRRSEQYF
TGCGCCAGCAGCCGACGGAGCGAGCAGTACTTC
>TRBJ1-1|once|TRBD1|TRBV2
CASSEPRDRANTEAFF
TGTGCCAGCAGTGAACCCCGGGACAGAGCAAACACTGAAGCTTTCTTT
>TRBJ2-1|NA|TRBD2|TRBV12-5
CASGFGGGVNEQFF
TGTGCTAGTGGTTTTGGCGGGGGGGTCAATGAGCAGTTCTTC
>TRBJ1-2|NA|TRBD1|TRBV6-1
CASSEPDRSYGYTF
TGTGCCAGCAGTGAACCGGACAGGTCCTATGGCTACACCTTC
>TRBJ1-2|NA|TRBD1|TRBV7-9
CASRGWTGNYGYTF
TGTGCCTCCCGAGGATGGACAGGCAACTATGGCTACACCTTC
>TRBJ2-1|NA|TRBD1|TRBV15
CATSRPTGSNEQFF
TGTGCCACCAGCCGGCCGACAGGGTCAAATGAGCAGTTCTTC
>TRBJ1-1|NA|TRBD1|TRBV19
CASSIAVPGGTEAFF
TGTGCCAGTAGTATAGCCGTTCCAGGGGGCACTGAAGCTTTCTTT
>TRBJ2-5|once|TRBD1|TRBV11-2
CASTFGTGPLETQYF
TGTGCCAGCACCTTCGGGACAGGACCTTTGGAGACCCAGTACTTC
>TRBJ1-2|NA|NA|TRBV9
CASSPGPPGYGYTF
TGTGCCAGCAGCCCCGGACCTCCAGGGTATGGCTACACCTTC
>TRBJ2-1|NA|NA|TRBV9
CASSVALAGEQFF
TGTGCCAGCAGCGTAGCGTTGGCGGGAGAGCAGTTCTTC
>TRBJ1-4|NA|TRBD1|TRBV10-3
CAISDRGQGVEKLFF
TGTGCCATCAGTGACCGGGGACAGGGGGTTGAAAAACTGTTTTTT
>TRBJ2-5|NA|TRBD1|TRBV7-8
CASSLLGQTGLETQYF
TGTGCCAGCAGCTTACTGGGTCAGACAGGGCTGGAGACCCAGTACTTC
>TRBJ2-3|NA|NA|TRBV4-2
CASSQGLARADTQYF
TGTGCCAGCAGCCAAGGATTAGCGCGGGCAGATACGCAGTATTTT
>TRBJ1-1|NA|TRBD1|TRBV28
CASSQTGAVNTEAFF
TGTGCCAGCAGTCAGACAGGGGCTGTGAACACTGAAGCTTTCTTT
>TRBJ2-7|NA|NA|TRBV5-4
CASSWGKDYEQYF
TGTGCCAGCAGCTGGGGCAAGGACTACGAGCAGTACTTC
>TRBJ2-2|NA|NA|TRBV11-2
CASSLVGGGDTGELFF
TGTGCCAGCAGCTTAGTAGGGGGCGGGGACACCGGGGAGCTGTTTTTT
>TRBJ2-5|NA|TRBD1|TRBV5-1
CASSFGQGKETQYF
TGCGCCAGCAGCTTTGGACAGGGGAAAGAGACCCAGTACTTC
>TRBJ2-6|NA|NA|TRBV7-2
CASSLGPEANVLTF
TGTGCCAGCAGCTTGGGCCCCGAGGCCAACGTCCTGACTTTC
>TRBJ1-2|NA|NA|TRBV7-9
CASSLALGGRPYGYTF
TGTGCCAGCAGCTTAGCGCTCGGGGGGCGCCCCTATGGCTACACCTTC
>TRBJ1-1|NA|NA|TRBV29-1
CSVEEGPGGGTEAFF
TGCAGCGTTGAAGAGGGGCCGGGCGGGGGCACTGAAGCTTTCTTT
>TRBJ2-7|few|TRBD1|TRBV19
CASVGQGANEQYF
TGTGCCAGTGTCGGACAGGGGGCGAACGAGCAGTACTTC
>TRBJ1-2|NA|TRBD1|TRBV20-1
CSATEVQGIDGYTF
TGCAGTGCTACTGAGGTACAGGGGATTGATGGCTACACCTTC
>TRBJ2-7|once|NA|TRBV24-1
CATSSRGRGASYEQYF
TGTGCCACCAGCTCCCGGGGCAGGGGGGCCTCCTACGAGCAGTACTTC
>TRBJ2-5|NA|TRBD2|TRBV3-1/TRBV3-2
CASSQVGLAGVQETQYF
TGTGCCAGCAGCCAAGTGGGGCTAGCGGGGGTTCAAGAGACCCAGTACTTC